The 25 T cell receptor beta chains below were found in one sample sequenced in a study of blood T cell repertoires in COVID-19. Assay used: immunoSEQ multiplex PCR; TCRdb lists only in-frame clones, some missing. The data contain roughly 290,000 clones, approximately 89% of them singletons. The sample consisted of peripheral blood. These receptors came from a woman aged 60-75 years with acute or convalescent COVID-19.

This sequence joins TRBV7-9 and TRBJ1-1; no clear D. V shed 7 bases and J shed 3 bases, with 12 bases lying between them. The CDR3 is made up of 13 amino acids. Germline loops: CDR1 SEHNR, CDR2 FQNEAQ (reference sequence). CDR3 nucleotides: TGTGCCAGCACTCCCGCACGAGACACTGAAGCTTTCTTT. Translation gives CASTPARDTEAFF.

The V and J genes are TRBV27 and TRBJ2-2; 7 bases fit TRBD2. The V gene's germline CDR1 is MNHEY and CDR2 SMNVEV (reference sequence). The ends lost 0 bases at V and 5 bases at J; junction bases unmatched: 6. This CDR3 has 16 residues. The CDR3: CASSLSAGFGTGELFF. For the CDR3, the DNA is TGTGCCAGCAGTTTATCAGCGGGATTCGGGACCGGGGAGCTGTTTTTT.

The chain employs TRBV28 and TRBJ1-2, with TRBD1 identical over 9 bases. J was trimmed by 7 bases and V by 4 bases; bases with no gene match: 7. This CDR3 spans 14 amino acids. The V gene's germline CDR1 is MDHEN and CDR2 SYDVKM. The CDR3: CASSSGQGAAGYTF. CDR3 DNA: TGTGCCAGCAGTTCGGGACAGGGAGCGGCTGGCTACACCTTC.

The CDR3 DNA follows: TGTGCCAGTAGTGGTAGGACAGGGGGCGGGGAGACCCAGTACTTC. Translated: CASSGRTGGGETQYF. The chain is built from TRBV19 and TRBJ2-5; 11 positions agree with TRBD1. The germline V gene encodes CDR1 LNHDA and CDR2 SQIVND (reference sequence). The CDR3 covers 15 residues. The V and J ends lost 5 bases and 5 bases, in that order; junction bases with no gene match: 7.

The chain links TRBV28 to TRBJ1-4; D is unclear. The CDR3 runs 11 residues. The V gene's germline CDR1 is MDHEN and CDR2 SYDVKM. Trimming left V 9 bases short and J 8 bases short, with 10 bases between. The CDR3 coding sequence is TGTGCCAGTCAAAGCGGGGAAAAACTGTTTTTT. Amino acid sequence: CASQSGEKLFF.

CDR3 sequence reads: CASIMTSQTYEQYF. The CDR3 DNA reads TGCGCCAGCATCATGACTAGCCAAACCTACGAGCAGTACTTC. J is TRBJ2-7 and V is TRBV4-3; 7 bases match TRBD2. The trim removed 7 bases at V and 2 bases at J, leaving 8 bases unmatched. The CDR3 is made up of 14 amino acids. Germline loops: CDR1 LGHNA, CDR2 YSLEER.

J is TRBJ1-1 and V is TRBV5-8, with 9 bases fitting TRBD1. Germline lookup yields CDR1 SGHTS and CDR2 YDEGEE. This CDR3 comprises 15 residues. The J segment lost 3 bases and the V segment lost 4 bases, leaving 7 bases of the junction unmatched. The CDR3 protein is CASSLGTGKDTEAFF. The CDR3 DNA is TGTGCCAGCAGCCTAGGGACAGGGAAGGACACTGAAGCTTTCTTT.

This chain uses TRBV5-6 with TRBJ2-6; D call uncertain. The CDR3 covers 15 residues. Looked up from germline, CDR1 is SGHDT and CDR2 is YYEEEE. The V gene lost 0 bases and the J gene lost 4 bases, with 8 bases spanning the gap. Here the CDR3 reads CASSLGVGGANVLTF. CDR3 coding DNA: TGTGCCAGCAGCTTGGGCGTGGGCGGGGCCAACGTCCTGACTTTC.

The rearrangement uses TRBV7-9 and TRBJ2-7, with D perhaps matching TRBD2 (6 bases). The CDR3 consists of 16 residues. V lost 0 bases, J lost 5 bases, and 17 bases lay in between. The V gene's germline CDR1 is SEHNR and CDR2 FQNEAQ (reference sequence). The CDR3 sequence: CASSLAGRGMRNEQYF. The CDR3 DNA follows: TGTGCCAGCAGCTTAGCGGGCCGGGGGATGAGAAACGAGCAGTACTTC.

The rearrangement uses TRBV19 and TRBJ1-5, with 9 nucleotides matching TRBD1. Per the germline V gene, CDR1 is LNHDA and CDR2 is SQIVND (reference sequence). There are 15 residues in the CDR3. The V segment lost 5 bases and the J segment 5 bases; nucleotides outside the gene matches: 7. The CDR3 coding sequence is TGTGCCAGTAGTCCCCCGACAGGGGGTTATCAGCCCCAGCATTTT. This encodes CASSPPTGGYQPQHF.

As DNA, the CDR3 is TGTGCCAGCAGCTCTATTCTCAGGGGCAGCCGAGGCCACGAGCAGTACTTC. The encoded protein is CASSSILRGSRGHEQYF. The V gene is TRBV11-2, the J gene TRBJ2-7, with D tentatively TRBD1 (6 bases). CDR3 size: 17 residues. The ends were cut back, 4 bases at V and 5 bases at J, with 24 bases in the middle. Germline V gene sequence: CDR1 SGHAT, CDR2 FQNNGV.

CDR3 DNA: TGTGCCAGCAGCCGACAGGGAAGGAACACTGAAGCTTTCTTT. Protein: CASSRQGRNTEAFF. This chain connects TRBV28 to TRBJ1-1, with 7 bases that match TRBD1. CDR3 size: 14 residues. J lost 1 base, V lost 6 bases, and 5 bases had no gene match. Germline assignment: CDR1 MDHEN and CDR2 SYDVKM.

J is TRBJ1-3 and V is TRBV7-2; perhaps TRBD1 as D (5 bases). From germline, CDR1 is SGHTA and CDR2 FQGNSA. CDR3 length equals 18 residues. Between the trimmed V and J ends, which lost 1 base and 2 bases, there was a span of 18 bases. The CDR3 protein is CASSLDGFLDTTGNTIYF. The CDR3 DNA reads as TGTGCCAGCAGCTTAGATGGCTTTCTGGACACCACTGGAAACACCATATATTTT.

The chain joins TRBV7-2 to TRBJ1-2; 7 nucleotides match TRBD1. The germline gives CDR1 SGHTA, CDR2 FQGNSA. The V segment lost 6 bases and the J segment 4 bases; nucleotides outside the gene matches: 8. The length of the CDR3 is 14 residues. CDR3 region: CASRSGQAVYGYTF. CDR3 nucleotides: TGTGCCAGCAGAAGCGGACAGGCCGTCTATGGCTACACCTTC.

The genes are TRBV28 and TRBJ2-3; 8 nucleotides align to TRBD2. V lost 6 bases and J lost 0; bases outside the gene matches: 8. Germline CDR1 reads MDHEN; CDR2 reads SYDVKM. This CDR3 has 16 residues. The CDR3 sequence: CASSFTGGPSTDTQYF. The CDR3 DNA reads TGTGCCAGCAGCTTTACGGGAGGGCCTAGCACAGATACGCAGTATTTT.

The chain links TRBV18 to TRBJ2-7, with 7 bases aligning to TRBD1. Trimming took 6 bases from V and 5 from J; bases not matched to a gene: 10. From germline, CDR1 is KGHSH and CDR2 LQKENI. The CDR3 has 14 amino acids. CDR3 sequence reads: CASSQGAGGNEQYF. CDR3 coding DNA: TGTGCCAGCTCTCAAGGGGCAGGGGGTAACGAGCAGTACTTC.

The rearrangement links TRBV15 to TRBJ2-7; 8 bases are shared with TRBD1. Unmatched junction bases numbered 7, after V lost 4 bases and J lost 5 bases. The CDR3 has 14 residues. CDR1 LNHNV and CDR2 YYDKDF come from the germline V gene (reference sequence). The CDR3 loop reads CATSIDRGSDEQYF. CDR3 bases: TGTGCCACCAGCATAGACAGGGGTAGCGACGAGCAGTACTTC.

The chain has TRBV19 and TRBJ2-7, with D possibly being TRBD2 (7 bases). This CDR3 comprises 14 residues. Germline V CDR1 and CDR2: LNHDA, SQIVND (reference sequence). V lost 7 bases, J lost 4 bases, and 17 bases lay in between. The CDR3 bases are TGTGCCAGTACGAACGGAGGGGGGGAATACGAGCAGTACTTC. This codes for CASTNGGGEYEQYF. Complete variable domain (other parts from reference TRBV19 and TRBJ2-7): DGGITQSPKYLFRKEGQNVTLSCEQNLNHDAMYWYRQDPGQGLRLIYYSQIVNDFQKGDIAEGYSVSREKKESFPLTVTSAQKNPTAFYLCASTNGGGEYEQYFGPGTRLTVT.

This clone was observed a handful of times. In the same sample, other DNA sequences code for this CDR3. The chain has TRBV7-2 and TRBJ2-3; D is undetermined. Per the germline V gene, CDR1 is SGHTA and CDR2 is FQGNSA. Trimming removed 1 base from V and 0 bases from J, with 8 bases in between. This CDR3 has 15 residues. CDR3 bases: TGTGCCAGCAGCTTAGACCGAGTAAGCACAGATACGCAGTATTTT. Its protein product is CASSLDRVSTDTQYF.

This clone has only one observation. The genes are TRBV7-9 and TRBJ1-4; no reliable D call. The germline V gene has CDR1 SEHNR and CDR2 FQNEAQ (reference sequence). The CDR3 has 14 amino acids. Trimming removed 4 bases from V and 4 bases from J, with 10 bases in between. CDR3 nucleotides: TGTGCCAGCAGCTCCCGTGAGGATAATGAAAAACTGTTTTTT. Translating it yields CASSSREDNEKLFF. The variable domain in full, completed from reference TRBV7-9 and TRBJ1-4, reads DTGVSQNPRHKITKRGQNVTFRCDPISEHNRLYWYRQTLGQGPEFLTYFQNEAQLEKSRLLSDRFSAERPKGSFSTLEIQRTEQGDSAMYLCASSSREDNEKLFFGSGTQLSVL.

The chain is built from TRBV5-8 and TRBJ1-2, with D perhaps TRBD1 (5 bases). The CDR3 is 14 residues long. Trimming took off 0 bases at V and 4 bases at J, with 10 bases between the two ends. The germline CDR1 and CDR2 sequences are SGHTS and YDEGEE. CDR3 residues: CASSLVQGSYGYTF. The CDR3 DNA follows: TGTGCCAGCAGCTTGGTCCAGGGTTCCTATGGCTACACCTTC.

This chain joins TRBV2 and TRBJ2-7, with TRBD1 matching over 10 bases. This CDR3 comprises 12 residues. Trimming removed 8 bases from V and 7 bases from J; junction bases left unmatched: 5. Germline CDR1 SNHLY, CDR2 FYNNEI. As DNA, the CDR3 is TGTGCCAGCCTTGGACAGGGGGGAGAGCAGTACTTC. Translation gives CASLGQGGEQYF. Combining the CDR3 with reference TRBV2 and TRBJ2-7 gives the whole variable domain EPEVTQTPSHQVTQMGQEVILRCVPISNHLYFYWYRQILGQKVEFLVSFYNNEISEKSEIFDDQFSVERPDGSNFTLKIRSTKLEDSAMYFCASLGQGGEQYFGPGTRLTVT.

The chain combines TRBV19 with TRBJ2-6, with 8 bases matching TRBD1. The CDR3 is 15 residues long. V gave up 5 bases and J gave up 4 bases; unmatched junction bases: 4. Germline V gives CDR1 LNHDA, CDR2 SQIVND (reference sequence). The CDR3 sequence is CASSSTGVGANVLTF. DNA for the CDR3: TGTGCCAGTAGTTCGACAGGGGTAGGGGCCAACGTCCTGACTTTC.

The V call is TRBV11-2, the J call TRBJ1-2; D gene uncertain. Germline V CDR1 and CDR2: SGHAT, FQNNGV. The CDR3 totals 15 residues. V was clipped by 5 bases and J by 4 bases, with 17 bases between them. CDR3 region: CASSTRPERVYGYTF. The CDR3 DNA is TGTGCCAGCAGCACCCGACCGGAGCGTGTCTATGGCTACACCTTC.

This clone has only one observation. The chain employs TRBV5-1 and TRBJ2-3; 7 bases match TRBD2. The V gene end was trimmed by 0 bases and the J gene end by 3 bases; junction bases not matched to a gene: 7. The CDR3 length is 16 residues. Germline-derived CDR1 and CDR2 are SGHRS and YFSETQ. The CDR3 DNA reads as TGCGCCAGCAGCTTGGGACACGGGGGAGGGACAGATACGCAGTATTTT. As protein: CASSLGHGGGTDTQYF.